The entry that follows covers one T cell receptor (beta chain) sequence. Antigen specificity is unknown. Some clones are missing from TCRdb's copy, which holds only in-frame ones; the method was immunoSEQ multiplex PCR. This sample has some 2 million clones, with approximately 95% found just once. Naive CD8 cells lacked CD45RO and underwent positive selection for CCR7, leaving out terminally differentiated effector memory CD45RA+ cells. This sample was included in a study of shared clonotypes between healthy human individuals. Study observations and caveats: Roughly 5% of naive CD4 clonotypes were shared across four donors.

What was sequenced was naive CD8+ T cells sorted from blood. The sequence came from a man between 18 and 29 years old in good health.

The CDR3 region has the DNA TGTGCCAGCAGCTGGGACATCCTCGAGACCCAGTACTTC. It codes for CASSWDILETQYF. The chain recombines TRBV5-5 with TRBJ2-5, with D maybe TRBD1 (6 bases). Germline CDR1 and CDR2: SGHKS and YYEKEE (reference sequence). The CDR3 spans 13 residues. The ends were cut back, 3 bases at V and 5 bases at J, with 11 bases in the middle.